The T cell receptor beta chain described here comes from a study of early T cells in non-severe SARS-CoV-2 infection. Notes on the study in general: Database matching using VDJdb favored anti-spike CD8 responses, with private and CD4 specificities left missing.

The germline V gene has CDR1 MDHEN and CDR2 SYDVKM. This CDR3 comprises 16 residues. The V end lost 6 bases, the J end lost 0 bases, and 15 bases lay between the germline ends. To note about this clonotype: The antigen remains undetermined.

Each CDR3 protein gets one entry after TCRdb re-called the 5' RACE reads with MiXCR. The table includes roughly 26,000 distinct CDR3 sequences, 4.5% to 6% detected once. The material sequenced was whole blood. The gene calls are TRBV28 and TRBJ1-3, with a tentative D call TRBD1 (5 bases). This TCR was recovered from an adult who was a healthcare worker with PCR-confirmed SARS-CoV-2 infection or an uninfected control (not recorded which). Here the CDR3 DNA reads TGTGCCAGCAGGTCAGGGCTTCTGAACTCTGGAAACACCATATATTTT. Translated, it gives CASRSGLLNSGNTIYF.